The entry below gives a single T cell receptor (beta chain) sequence along with its context. Germline V CDR1 and CDR2: LNHDA, SQIVND (reference sequence). The CDR3 has 15 amino acids. Trimming shortened V by 3 bases and J by 2 bases, and 11 bases separated the two germline ends. Data came from immunoSEQ multiplex PCR; TCRdb stores just in-frame clones and leaves some out. The sample has 150,000 or so clones, 75% to 95% seen once. The data were taken from a study of blood T cell repertoires in COVID-19. Study overall: The United States, Italy and Spain were the sources of the acute and convalescent COVID-19 samples.

This TCR was recovered from a man aged 45-65 years with acute or convalescent COVID-19. Sequencing input: peripheral blood. V gene TRBV19 combines with J gene TRBJ1-5; possibly TRBD1 for D (5 bases). As DNA, the CDR3 is TGTGCCAGTAGTATCAGGGTAGACGGCAATCAGCCCCAGCATTTT. Its translation: CASSIRVDGNQPQHF.